This entry describes one T cell receptor (beta chain). This entry belongs to a study of blood T cell repertoires in COVID-19. Study information: Italy, Spain and the United States were the sources of the convalescent and acute COVID-19 samples.

Adults between roughly 18 and 90 years of age took part from 24 US areas. Participants reported their clinical history, and cohort assignment relied on those reports. Under the authors' procedure: It was from reference gene primer amplification that nucleated cell counts were estimated. Libraries were prepared by immunoSEQ multiplex PCR; TCRdb keeps only in-frame clonotypes and omits some of them. V and J calls and clone size are given by that table; D and trimming were obtained from the DNA. The sample holds a few hundred thousand clones, roughly 80% seen once. Trimming cost V 8 bases and J 6 bases, with 8 bases left between them. CDR3 length: 11 amino acids. CDR1 and CDR2 (germline): MNHEY, SVGAGI.

The source material was PBMCs or T cells enriched from blood (not recorded which). The clonotype comes from a man aged 50 to 60 who had recovered from COVID-19. The chain is built from TRBV6-5 and TRBJ2-1; D gene uncertain. The CDR3, as DNA: TGTGCCAGCGTACCGGGCAATGAGCAGTTCTTC. This codes for CASVPGNEQFF.